These T cell receptor beta chains were read from a single sample in a study of blood T cell repertoires in COVID-19. The assay was immunoSEQ multiplex PCR, and TCRdb's table has in-frame clones only and misses some. The table lists around 64,000 clones, roughly 91% of them singletons. The sequenced sample consisted of peripheral blood. The receptors were sampled from a human donor in a cohort sampled during active COVID-19. Each CDR3 is given with its conserved first and last residue. The D gene is left open where the match is weak. A row's size may be missing; if present it is once, few, many or a size class.

>TRBD1|once|TRBV19|TRBJ1-4
TGTGCCAGTAAGGCCGGGGACAGGCCGATCTCAACTAATGAAAAACTGTTTTTT
CASKAGDRPISTNEKLFF
>.|.|TRBV7-3|TRBJ2-5
TGTGCCAGCAGCTCCGGAGAATCGGGGGAGACCCAGTACTTC
CASSSGESGETQYF
>.|.|TRBV18|TRBJ2-7
TGTGCCAGCTTACGGACACCCGGGTACGAGCAGTACTTC
CASLRTPGYEQYF
>TRBD1|few|TRBV27|TRBJ1-2
TGTGCCAGCAGTCCGGACAGGGCAGGATATGGCTACACCTTC
CASSPDRAGYGYTF
>.|.|TRBV6-2/TRBV6-3|TRBJ2-3
TGTGCCAGCAGTTACCTTCCCCTGGGTAGGGGGTGGGCAGATACGCAGTATTTT
CASSYLPLGRGWADTQYF
>TRBD2|.|TRBV7-2|TRBJ2-7
TGTGCCAGCAGCTTAGTCGCGGGAGGGTGGTACGAGCAGTACTTC
CASSLVAGGWYEQYF
>TRBD2|once|TRBV28|TRBJ2-3
TGTGCCAGCAGTTCATCTAGCGGGAGTCGGTCAGATACGCAGTATTTT
CASSSSSGSRSDTQYF
>.|.|TRBV7-9|TRBJ2-7
TGTGCCAGCAGCCCGTCAGCACTCCGCATTCAGGTCTACGAGCAGTACTTC
CASSPSALRIQVYEQYF
>TRBD1|.|TRBV6-2/TRBV6-3|TRBJ2-6
TGTGCCAGCAGTTACTGGACCGGGACAGGCCGTGGGGCCAACGTCCTGACTTTC
CASSYWTGTGRGANVLTF
>TRBD2|.|TRBV4-1|TRBJ2-5
TGCGCCAGCAGCCAATCCGGGACTAGCTTCGAGACCCAGTACTTC
CASSQSGTSFETQYF
>.|.|TRBV5-4|TRBJ1-1
TGTGCCAGCAGCTTGGACAGTAACACTGAAGCTTTCTTT
CASSLDSNTEAFF
>.|.|TRBV5-1|TRBJ2-3
TGCGCCAGCAGCTCTCCGACTGGCACAGATACGCAGTATTTT
CASSSPTGTDTQYF
>.|.|TRBV7-2|TRBJ2-1
TGTGCCAGCAGCTTAGGGCCTCCCGTTGAGCAGTTCTTC
CASSLGPPVEQFF
>TRBD1|.|TRBV7-9|TRBJ1-1
TGTGCCAGCAGCTCTCGACAGGGCGTCGGCACTGAAGCTTTCTTT
CASSSRQGVGTEAFF
>TRBD1|.|TRBV2|TRBJ2-7
TGTGCCAGCAGCACGCCCGGACAGGGGAAGGGCGAGCAGTACTTC
CASSTPGQGKGEQYF
>TRBD2|.|TRBV14|TRBJ2-1
TGTGCCAGCAGCCCCAGCGGGATTACTTTTAATGAGCAGTTCTTC
CASSPSGITFNEQFF
>TRBD1|once|TRBV5-1|TRBJ2-7
TGCGCCAGCAGGGTACCGGGACAGGGGCCGGGAGAGCAGTACTTC
CASRVPGQGPGEQYF
>.|.|TRBV18|TRBJ1-4
TGTGCCAGCTCACAACGACAGGCACCGAGTGCAACTAATGAAAAACTGTTTTTT
CASSQRQAPSATNEKLFF
>TRBD1|few|TRBV14|TRBJ1-1
TGTGCCAGCAGCCACCGGGGCGGGACAGGAGGAGATTTAAAAGCTTTCTTT
CASSHRGGTGGDLKAFF
>TRBD2|.|TRBV19|TRBJ2-1
TGTGCCAGTAGTAGGGCTAGCGGGACATATGAGCAGTTCTTC
CASSRASGTYEQFF
>TRBD2|once|TRBV9|TRBJ2-7
TGTGCCAGCAGCTCGACGGTGGCGGGAGGGTCCTACGAGCAGTACTTC
CASSSTVAGGSYEQYF
>.|.|TRBV5-6|TRBJ1-2
TGTGCCAGCAGCTTGATGCGGCAAAGGGGCTATGGCTACACCTTC
CASSLMRQRGYGYTF
>.|.|TRBV5-1|TRBJ2-7
TGCGCCAGCAGCTTTGATTTCAGCTCCTACGAGCAGTACTTC
CASSFDFSSYEQYF
>TRBD2|.|TRBV9|TRBJ2-1
TGTGCCAGCAGCGTTAGCGGGAGGCATGACAATGAGCAGTTCTTC
CASSVSGRHDNEQFF
>TRBD2|.|TRBV7-9|TRBJ2-2
TGTGCCAGCAGCAGAGGACTAGTGTCCGGGGAGCTGTTTTTT
CASSRGLVSGELFF
>.|.|TRBV18|TRBJ2-5
TGTGCCAGCTCACCACGTCGGTCGAGCCAAGAGACCCAGTACTTC
CASSPRRSSQETQYF
>.|.|TRBV19|TRBJ2-2
TGTGCCAGTAGACAGGCGAACACCGGGGAGCTGTTTTTT
CASRQANTGELFF
>.|.|TRBV7-2|TRBJ2-3
TGTGCCAGCAGCTCCTATACAGATACGCAGTATTTT
CASSSYTDTQYF
>TRBD2|.|TRBV11-3|TRBJ2-1
TGTGCCAGCAGCGCGGGACTAGCCGGGTACAATGAGCAGTTCTTC
CASSAGLAGYNEQFF
>.|.|TRBV4-1|TRBJ1-2
TGCGCCAGCAGCCAAGGTCAAGGGCAGGGACTAGGCGGCTACACCTTC
CASSQGQGQGLGGYTF
>.|.|TRBV28|TRBJ2-3
TGTGCCAGCAGTTCATTCAGGGCATCCCTTACAGATACGCAGTATTTT
CASSSFRASLTDTQYF
>.|.|TRBV27|TRBJ1-2
TGTGCCAGCAGTTTCCAGAAATATGGCTACACCTTC
CASSFQKYGYTF
>.|.|TRBV29-1|TRBJ1-5
TGCAGCGTTGGTGGCGGGAATAGCAATCAGCCCCAGCATTTT
CSVGGGNSNQPQHF
>.|.|TRBV5-6|TRBJ2-1
TGTGCCAGCAGCCCGGACAGATACAATGAGCAGTTCTTC
CASSPDRYNEQFF
>.|.|TRBV4-3|TRBJ1-5
TGCGCCAGCAGCCAAGACCGACGGACTAGCCAGCCCCAGCATTTT
CASSQDRRTSQPQHF
>.|.|TRBV7-2|TRBJ2-1
TGTGCCAGCAGCTTAGGGACTACGGGCAATGAGCAGTTCTTC
CASSLGTTGNEQFF
>.|.|TRBV27|TRBJ2-7
TGTGCCAGCAGTTTATCTTCCCGTAGCTCCTACGAGCAGTACTTC
CASSLSSRSSYEQYF
>TRBD2|.|TRBV14|TRBJ2-1
TGTGCCAGCAGCCAAGATTGGGTAGCGGGCCGTTTCAATGAGCAGTTCTTC
CASSQDWVAGRFNEQFF
>TRBD2|.|TRBV7-9|TRBJ2-1
TGTGCCAGCAGCTTAGGGCGGGAGGTCAATGAGCAGTTCTTC
CASSLGREVNEQFF
>.|.|TRBV20-1|TRBJ2-3
TGCAGTGCGCCTTTGGGCGATACGCAGTATTTT
CSAPLGDTQYF
>TRBD1|.|TRBV19|TRBJ2-7
TGTGCCAGTAGTCGAGCTGGGACAGGGGACTACGAGCAGTACTTC
CASSRAGTGDYEQYF
>TRBD2|.|TRBV5-4|TRBJ2-7
TGTGCCAGCAGCACCGGACTAGCGACCTCCTACGAGCAGTACTTC
CASSTGLATSYEQYF
>TRBD2|.|TRBV7-9|TRBJ2-5
TGTGCCAGCAGCTTAGGGGATAGCGGGAGTTTCCAAGAGACCCAGTACTTC
CASSLGDSGSFQETQYF
>.|.|TRBV29-1|TRBJ2-7
TGCGTGGCGGAGGGTCCCTCCTACGAGCAGTACTTC
CVAEGPSYEQYF
>TRBD1|.|TRBV19|TRBJ1-5
TGTGCCAGTAATAAGGGGGCCCCCAATCAGCCCCAGCATTTT
CASNKGAPNQPQHF
>TRBD1|.|TRBV5-1|TRBJ2-7
TGCGCCAGCAGCAGACGGACAGGGAATCTAGACGAGCAGTACTTC
CASSRRTGNLDEQYF
>TRBD2|.|TRBV5-1|TRBJ2-3
TGCGCCAGCAGCTTGCTAGCGGGTGATGGTTTGCAGTATTTT
CASSLLAGDGLQYF
>.|.|TRBV18|TRBJ2-2
TGTGCCAGCTCGTCCACCCCGGGTAACACCGGGGAGCTGTTTTTT
CASSSTPGNTGELFF
>.|.|TRBV28|TRBJ2-6
.
CASSFFGQGKSGANVLTF
>TRBD2|.|TRBV5-4|TRBJ2-2
TGTGCCAGCAGCTTGGGGGCCCGGACTAGCGGGTCAGGCACCGGGGAGCTGTTTTTT
CASSLGARTSGSGTGELFF
>.|.|TRBV7-6|TRBJ2-1
TGTGCCAGCAGCTCCGAGAGTGGCGGGAACTATGAGCAGTTCTTC
CASSSESGGNYEQFF
>TRBD2|once|TRBV29-1|TRBJ2-1
TGCAGCGTTGAAGCGGGGACTAGCGGGAGCGGGCAGTTCTTC
CSVEAGTSGSGQFF
>.|.|TRBV19|TRBJ2-7
TGTGCCAGTAAGGGTTTCCTCCAGGGGCCCTACGAGCAGTACTTC
CASKGFLQGPYEQYF
>.|.|TRBV13|TRBJ2-1
TGTGCCAGCAGCACCCGAAAGGGCACAGGGTCCACCTACAATGAGCAGTTCTTC
CASSTRKGTGSTYNEQFF
>.|once|TRBV7-8|TRBJ1-2
TGTGCCAGCAGTTTTGATGGGGCCTATGGCTACACCTTC
CASSFDGAYGYTF
>TRBD1|.|TRBV19|TRBJ1-1
TGTGCCAGTAGAAGGGAAGGACAGGGGCGGACTGAAGCTTTCTTT
CASRREGQGRTEAFF
>TRBD1|.|TRBV29-1|TRBJ2-3
TGCAGCGTTGTCCTTACGGGACAGGGGGCGGCAGATACGCAGTATTTT
CSVVLTGQGAADTQYF